The sequence of this TCR beta chain was determined in a study of T cell responses to AZD1222 COVID-19 vaccine. The CDR3 contains 13 residues. The V end was cut by 6 bases, the J end by 3 bases, with 12 bases between. In germline, CDR1 is MDHEN, CDR2 SYDVKM. The method was immunoSEQ multiplex PCR; TCRdb's version includes in-frame clones alone and lacks a portion of them. The sample includes 80,000 or so clones, about nine tenths seen only once; the top ten take less than 5.5%. The rearrangement links TRBV28 to TRBJ2-7, with TRBD1 as a possible D gene (5 bases). The source of this sequence is an adult in good health. Sequencing was performed on peripheral blood, taken on day 0 of MenACWY control vaccination. CDR3 loop: CASSPDRLYEQYF. CDR3 bases: TGTGCCAGCAGCCCTGACAGACTCTACGAGCAGTACTTC. The whole variable domain, filled in from reference TRBV28 and TRBJ2-7, reads DVKVTQSSRYLVKRTGEKVFLECVQDMDHENMFWYRQDPGLGLRLIYFSYDVKMKEKGDIPEGYSVSREKKERFSLILESASTNQTSMYLCASSPDRLYEQYFGPGTRLTVT.